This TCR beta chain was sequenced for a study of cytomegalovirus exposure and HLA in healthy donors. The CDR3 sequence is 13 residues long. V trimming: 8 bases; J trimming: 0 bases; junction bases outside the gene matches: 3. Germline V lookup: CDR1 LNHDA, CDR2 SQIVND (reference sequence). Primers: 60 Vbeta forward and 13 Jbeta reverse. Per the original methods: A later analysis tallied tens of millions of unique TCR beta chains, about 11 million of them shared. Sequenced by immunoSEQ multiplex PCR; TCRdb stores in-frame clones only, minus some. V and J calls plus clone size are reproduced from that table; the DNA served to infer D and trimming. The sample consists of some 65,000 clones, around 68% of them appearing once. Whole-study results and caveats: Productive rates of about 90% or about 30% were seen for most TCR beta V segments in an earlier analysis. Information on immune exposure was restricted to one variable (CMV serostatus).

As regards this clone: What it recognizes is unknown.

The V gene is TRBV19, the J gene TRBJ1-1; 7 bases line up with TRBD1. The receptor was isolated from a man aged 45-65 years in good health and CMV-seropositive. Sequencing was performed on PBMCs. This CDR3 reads CASGTAMNTEAFF. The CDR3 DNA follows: TGTGCCAGTGGGACAGCCATGAACACTGAAGCTTTCTTT.